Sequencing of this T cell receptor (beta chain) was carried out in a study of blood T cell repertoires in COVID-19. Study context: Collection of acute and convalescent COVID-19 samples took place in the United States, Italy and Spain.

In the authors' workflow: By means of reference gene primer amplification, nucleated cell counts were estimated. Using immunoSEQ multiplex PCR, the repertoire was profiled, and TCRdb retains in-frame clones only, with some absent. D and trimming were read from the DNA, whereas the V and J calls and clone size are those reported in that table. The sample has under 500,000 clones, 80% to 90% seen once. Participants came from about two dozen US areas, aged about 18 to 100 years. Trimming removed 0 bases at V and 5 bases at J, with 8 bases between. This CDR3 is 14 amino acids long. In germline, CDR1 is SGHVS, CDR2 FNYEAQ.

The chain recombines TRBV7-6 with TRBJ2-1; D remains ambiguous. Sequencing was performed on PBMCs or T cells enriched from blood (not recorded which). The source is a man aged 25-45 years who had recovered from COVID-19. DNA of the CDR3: TGTGCCAGCAGCTTAGCGGTACAAAACAATGAGCAGTTCTTC. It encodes CASSLAVQNNEQFF.